This T cell receptor (beta chain) was found in a study of blood T cell repertoires in COVID-19. On the study more broadly: Specimens from acute and convalescent COVID-19 originated in the United States, Italy and Spain. T cells, B-cell-depleted T cells, or PBMCs provided the cDNA or gDNA that served as material.

The germline V gene encodes CDR1 MNHNY and CDR2 SVGAGI (reference sequence). The length of the CDR3 is 15 residues. V gave up 2 bases and J gave up 3 bases, with 14 bases separating them. As handled by the study authors: Scientists estimated how many nucleated cells there were by amplifying reference gene primers. This table comes from immunoSEQ multiplex PCR, and its TCRdb copy is limited to in-frame clones, with some not included. V and J calls and clone size follow that table, whereas D and trimming were derived from the DNA. The sample carries about 260,000 clones, approximately 87% recorded once.

The receptor comes from a man between 60 and 75 years old who had recovered from COVID-19. Sequenced sample: peripheral blood. The V gene is TRBV6-6, the J gene TRBJ2-7, with D possibly being TRBD1 (6 bases). The CDR3 loop is CASSYGPGQNYEQYF. The CDR3 nucleotides are TGTGCCAGCAGTTACGGGCCGGGACAAAACTACGAGCAGTACTTC.